This passage covers 28 T cell receptor beta chains from one sample sequenced in a study of somatic mutations in cytotoxic T cells in rheumatoid arthritis. Generated by immunoSEQ multiplex PCR, the TCRdb table keeps only in-frame clones and is missing some. The data contain approximately 25,000 clones, 70% to 80% of them seen just once; the ten biggest clones take up 7.5% to 10%. The source material was CD8+ T cells sorted from blood. All receptors derive from a woman aged 18-35 years in good health.

V usage is TRBV10-2 and J usage is TRBJ2-1; D is possibly TRBD2 (6 bases). V was pared by 5 bases and J by 4 bases, with 12 bases between. The CDR3 consists of 14 residues. CDR1 and CDR2 from the germline V gene are WSHSY and SAAADI. CDR3 residues: CASSTSGPYNEQFF. The CDR3 coding sequence is TGCGCCAGCAGTACGAGCGGGCCGTACAATGAGCAGTTCTTC.

The rearrangement links TRBV11-2 to TRBJ1-1, with 9 bases identical to TRBD1. This CDR3 spans 16 amino acids. Germline CDR1 SGHAT, CDR2 FQNNGV. V lost 3 bases, J lost 5 bases, and 10 bases stayed unmatched. The CDR3 region has the DNA TGTGCCAGCAGCTTTAGAACGGGACAGGGTGAGACTGAAGCTTTCTTT. Translating gives CASSFRTGQGETEAFF.

This clone was seen only a few times. This chain links TRBV7-9 with TRBJ2-1; D remains unclear. Between the trimmed V and J ends, which lost 2 bases and 8 bases, there was a span of 16 bases. Germline lookup yields CDR1 SEHNR and CDR2 FQNEAQ (reference sequence). This CDR3 has 15 amino acids. CDR3 loop: CASSLTSLIGDEQFF. DNA for the CDR3: TGTGCCAGCAGCTTAACCAGTCTCATTGGGGATGAGCAGTTCTTC.

The chain carries TRBV7-9 and TRBJ2-1; either TRBD1 or TRBD2 may supply D (5 bases each). Per the germline V gene, CDR1 is SEHNR and CDR2 is FQNEAQ (reference sequence). The ends were cut back, 4 bases at V and 0 bases at J, with 10 bases in the middle. The CDR3 is made up of 15 amino acids. The CDR3 bases are TGTGCCAGCAGCTCGGGGACCAGCTCCTACAATGAGCAGTTCTTC. Its translation is CASSSGTSSYNEQFF.

The rearrangement uses TRBV28 and TRBJ1-1; TRBD1 matches 8 bases. CDR3 length equals 16 residues. The V gene's germline CDR1 is MDHEN and CDR2 SYDVKM. Trimming at V came to 2 bases and at J to 0 bases, leaving 5 bases not matched to a gene. DNA of the CDR3: TGTGCCAGCAGTTTAACGCAGGGGGCACTGAACACTGAAGCTTTCTTT. This sequence encodes CASSLTQGALNTEAFF.

The V and J genes are TRBV25-1 and TRBJ2-1, with 8 positions matching TRBD2. The CDR3 extends over 15 amino acids. V lost 3 bases to trimming and J lost 8 bases; unmatched junction nucleotides: 9. In germline, CDR1 is MGHDK, CDR2 SYGVNS. The CDR3 reads CASSDPRGAYDEQFF. The CDR3, as DNA: TGTGCCAGCAGTGATCCGCGGGGGGCTTACGATGAGCAGTTCTTC. Full variable domain (outside the CDR3, taken from reference TRBV25-1 and TRBJ2-1): EADIYQTPRYLVIGTGKKITLECSQTMGHDKMYWYQQDPGMELHLIHYSYGVNSTEKGDLSSESTVSRIRTEHFPLTLESARPSHTSQYLCASSDPRGAYDEQFFGPGTRLTVL.

The V and J genes are TRBV7-8 and TRBJ2-7; D gene ambiguous. CDR3 length: 13 amino acids. Trimming removed 0 bases from V and 7 bases from J, with 10 bases in between. The V gene's germline CDR1 is SGHVS and CDR2 FQNEAQ. CDR3 nucleotides: TGTGCCAGCAGCTTAGCGCTGAGGTTTGAGCAGTACTTC. Its translation is CASSLALRFEQYF.

The gene calls are TRBV7-9 and TRBJ2-7; D is unresolved. Per germline, CDR1 SEHNR and CDR2 FQNEAQ (reference sequence). V was cut by 5 bases and J by 4 bases, with 12 bases left in between. This CDR3 has 13 amino acids. The CDR3 DNA follows: TGTGCCAGCAGCCCAGACGACGAATACGAGCAGTACTTC. It specifies CASSPDDEYEQYF.

The gene calls are TRBV6-5 and TRBJ2-5, with D tentatively TRBD1 (6 bases). CDR1 and CDR2 (germline): MNHEY, SVGAGI. Trimming took off 6 bases at V and 7 bases at J, with 21 bases between the two ends. The CDR3 runs 15 residues. CDR3 DNA sequence: TGTGCCAGCAGCCCTATATTTCAACTAGGGGGGACCCAGTACTTC. It specifies CASSPIFQLGGTQYF.

The chain joins TRBV7-7 to TRBJ2-1, with 8 bases fitting TRBD1. The CDR3 has 15 amino acids. Germline trimming cut 5 bases from V and 10 bases from J; bases unmatched to any gene: 13. Germline CDR1 is SSHAT and CDR2 is FNYEAQ (reference sequence). CDR3 in amino acids: CASSLGQGGQWEQFF. As DNA, the CDR3 is TGTGCCAGCAGCCTAGGACAGGGCGGGCAATGGGAGCAGTTCTTC.

The chain employs TRBV9 and TRBJ2-3; possible D gene TRBD1, 5 bases. The CDR3 loop spans 14 amino acids. V was pared by 2 bases and J by 4 bases, with 11 bases between. Germline lookup yields CDR1 SGDLS and CDR2 YYNGEE. CDR3 sequence reads: CASSVSGKADTQYF. The CDR3 region has the DNA TGTGCCAGCAGCGTGTCAGGGAAAGCAGATACGCAGTATTTT.

This sequence joins TRBV28 and TRBJ2-5; possibly TRBD2 for D (6 bases). CDR1 and CDR2 from the germline V gene are MDHEN and SYDVKM. Between the trimmed V and J ends, which lost 5 bases and 4 bases, there was a span of 23 bases. The CDR3 is 17 residues long. The CDR3 is CASSPQPGLTGLETQYF. CDR3 in DNA: TGTGCCAGCAGTCCCCAACCGGGACTGACGGGATTAGAGACCCAGTACTTC.

The V call is TRBV28, the J call TRBJ1-4, with 7 nucleotides matching TRBD1. Germline loops: CDR1 MDHEN, CDR2 SYDVKM. Germline trimming cut 8 bases from V and 2 bases from J; bases unmatched to any gene: 8. The CDR3 contains 15 residues. The DNA for the CDR3 is TGTGCCAGCCATTCCCCGGGACAGACTAATGAAAAACTGTTTTTT. This translates into CASHSPGQTNEKLFF.

In this sample, this clone turned up a few times. V gene TRBV9 combines with J gene TRBJ1-1, with unresolved D. Trimming took 4 bases from V and 1 from J, leaving 11 bases between them. Germline assignment: CDR1 SGDLS and CDR2 YYNGEE. CDR3 size: 14 residues. For the CDR3, the DNA is TGTGCCAGCAGCTCATCGACGGGGAACACTGAAGCTTTCTTT. Protein sequence: CASSSSTGNTEAFF.

The chain recombines TRBV10-1 with TRBJ2-4; perhaps TRBD1 as D (5 bases). The CDR3 totals 15 residues. Germline values: CDR1 WNHNN, CDR2 SYGVQD (reference sequence). Trimming took 10 bases from V and 0 from J, leaving 16 bases between them. The chain's CDR3 is CATSTGDIAKNIQYF. CDR3 sequence (DNA): TGCGCCACCTCAACAGGCGACATAGCCAAAAACATTCAGTACTTC.

This clone was counted between two and nine times. The chain combines TRBV21-1 with TRBJ2-2. TRBV21-1 represents a pseudogene. This CDR3 is built from 14 residues. The CDR3 sequence: CASSKYDPTGELFF. CDR3 nucleotides: TGTGCCAGCAGCAAATACGACCCCACCGGGGAGCTGTTTTTT.

This clone was detected a few times. The chain carries TRBV7-9 and TRBJ2-7; no definite D call. The V and J ends lost 5 bases and 0 bases respectively, with 14 bases between them. The CDR3 has 15 residues. The V gene's germline CDR1 is SEHNR and CDR2 FQNEAQ (reference sequence). The CDR3 is CASSNSRRSSYEQYF. Here the CDR3 DNA reads TGTGCCAGCAGCAATTCCCGAAGGAGCTCCTACGAGCAGTACTTC.

The V gene is TRBV2, the J gene TRBJ1-5, with D possibly TRBD1 on 6 matching bases. Trimming removed 3 bases from V and 5 bases from J, with 14 bases in between. This CDR3 is built from 15 residues. The germline CDR1 and CDR2 sequences are SNHLY and FYNNEI. Here the CDR3 DNA reads TGTGCCAGCAGTGATGGGGGCAGGATGTATCAGCCCCAGCATTTT. This sequence encodes CASSDGGRMYQPQHF. Looking up the rest from reference TRBV2 and TRBJ1-5 gives the full variable domain: EPEVTQTPSHQVTQMGQEVILRCVPISNHLYFYWYRQILGQKVEFLVSFYNNEISEKSEIFDDQFSVERPDGSNFTLKIRSTKLEDSAMYFCASSDGGRMYQPQHFGDGTRLSIL.

The genes are TRBV11-2 and TRBJ2-7; D might be TRBD1 or TRBD2, each matching 5 bases. Germline values: CDR1 SGHAT, CDR2 FQNNGV. The germline V and J ends were trimmed by 2 bases and 3 bases, with 17 bases remaining between them. The CDR3 sequence is 16 residues long. CDR3 sequence: CASSLFGPGPYYEQYV. The CDR3 DNA follows: TGTGCCAGCAGCTTATTTGGCCCGGGACCCTACTACGAGCAGTACGTC.

This clone has only a few counts. The CDR3 coding sequence is TGTGCCAGCAGCTTGGATAGGGGGGGGGCAGATGGCTACACCTTC. Protein product: CASSLDRGGADGYTF. The genes are TRBV5-4 and TRBJ1-2; tentative D call: TRBD1 (6 bases). V was shortened by 0 bases and J by 6 bases, with 15 bases between the two germline ends. The CDR3 length is 15 residues. Germline CDR1 and CDR2: SGHNT and YYREEE (reference sequence).

The CDR3 DNA reads TGTGCCAGCAGTTACGCGGGAGAGGCCTACAATGAGCAGTTCTTC. Translated: CASSYAGEAYNEQFF. The V and J genes are TRBV6-5 and TRBJ2-1; TRBD2 aligns across 7 bases. The CDR3 is 15 amino acids. Losses at the gene ends were 2 bases for V and 2 bases for J; bases not matched to a gene: 3. Germline V gives CDR1 MNHEY, CDR2 SVGAGI.

The rearrangement joins TRBV7-2 to TRBJ2-3; D is uncertain. V gave up 1 base and J gave up 0 bases, with 8 bases separating them. The CDR3 is made up of 15 amino acids. Germline-derived CDR1 and CDR2 are SGHTA and FQGNSA. CDR3 amino acids: CASSLEQISTDTQYF. DNA of the CDR3: TGTGCCAGCAGCTTAGAACAGATTAGCACAGATACGCAGTATTTT.

CDR3 nucleotides: TGTGCCAGCAGCGTAGCGGGGGGGTACACCGGGGAGCTGTTTTTT. Encoded protein: CASSVAGGYTGELFF. This chain links TRBV9 with TRBJ2-2, with 8 bases aligning to TRBD2. The CDR3 consists of 15 residues. Trimming at V came to 0 bases and at J to 3 bases, leaving 1 base not matched to a gene. Germline V gene sequence: CDR1 SGDLS, CDR2 YYNGEE.

The rearrangement uses TRBV28 and TRBJ2-1, with 12 nucleotides matching TRBD2. Looked up from germline, CDR1 is MDHEN and CDR2 is SYDVKM. Trimming removed 6 bases from V and 4 bases from J; junction bases left unmatched: 4. The CDR3 consists of 15 residues. The CDR3: CASRRGTSGYNEQFF. The DNA for the CDR3 is TGTGCCAGCAGAAGAGGGACTAGCGGGTACAATGAGCAGTTCTTC.

The chain has TRBV7-9 and TRBJ2-3; 8 bases fit TRBD1. This CDR3 has 14 amino acids. The V gene's germline CDR1 is SEHNR and CDR2 FQNEAQ (reference sequence). Trimming took 6 bases from V and 4 from J; bases not matched to a gene: 6. The CDR3 region has the DNA TGTGCCAGCAGACCCCGGACAGGGTCAGATACGCAGTATTTT. It translates to CASRPRTGSDTQYF.

The V and J genes are TRBV4-2 and TRBJ2-1; 7 positions agree with TRBD1. Trimming cost V 3 bases and J 0 bases; bases outside gene matches: 2. The CDR3 contains 15 residues. The germline CDR1 and CDR2 sequences are LGHNA and YNFKEQ. The CDR3 region is CASSHQGDSYNEQFF. The CDR3 region has the DNA TGTGCCAGCAGCCACCAGGGGGACTCCTACAATGAGCAGTTCTTC.

This clone was observed a handful of times. This CDR3 reads CASSSGGASTEAFF. For the CDR3, the DNA is TGCGCCAGCAGCTCCGGGGGGGCGAGCACTGAAGCTTTCTTT. V usage is TRBV5-1 and J usage is TRBJ1-1; weak D call: TRBD1 (6 bases). Germline V gene sequence: CDR1 SGHRS, CDR2 YFSETQ. V was clipped by 3 bases and J by 4 bases, with 13 bases between them. The CDR3 contains 14 residues. The variable domain in full, completed from reference TRBV5-1 and TRBJ1-1, reads KAGVTQTPRYLIKTRGQQVTLSCSPISGHRSVSWYQQTPGQGLQFLFEYFSETQRNKGNFPGRFSGRQFSNSRSEMNVSTLELGDSALYLCASSSGGASTEAFFGQGTRLTVV.

J is TRBJ2-3 and V is TRBV18; D is undetermined. Germline lookup yields CDR1 KGHSH and CDR2 LQKENI. CDR3 length: 16 residues. The ends were cut back, 2 bases at V and 0 bases at J, with 12 bases in the middle. The CDR3 DNA reads TGTGCCAGCTCACCATTAATTACCTCTAGCACAGATACGCAGTATTTT. As protein: CASSPLITSSTDTQYF.